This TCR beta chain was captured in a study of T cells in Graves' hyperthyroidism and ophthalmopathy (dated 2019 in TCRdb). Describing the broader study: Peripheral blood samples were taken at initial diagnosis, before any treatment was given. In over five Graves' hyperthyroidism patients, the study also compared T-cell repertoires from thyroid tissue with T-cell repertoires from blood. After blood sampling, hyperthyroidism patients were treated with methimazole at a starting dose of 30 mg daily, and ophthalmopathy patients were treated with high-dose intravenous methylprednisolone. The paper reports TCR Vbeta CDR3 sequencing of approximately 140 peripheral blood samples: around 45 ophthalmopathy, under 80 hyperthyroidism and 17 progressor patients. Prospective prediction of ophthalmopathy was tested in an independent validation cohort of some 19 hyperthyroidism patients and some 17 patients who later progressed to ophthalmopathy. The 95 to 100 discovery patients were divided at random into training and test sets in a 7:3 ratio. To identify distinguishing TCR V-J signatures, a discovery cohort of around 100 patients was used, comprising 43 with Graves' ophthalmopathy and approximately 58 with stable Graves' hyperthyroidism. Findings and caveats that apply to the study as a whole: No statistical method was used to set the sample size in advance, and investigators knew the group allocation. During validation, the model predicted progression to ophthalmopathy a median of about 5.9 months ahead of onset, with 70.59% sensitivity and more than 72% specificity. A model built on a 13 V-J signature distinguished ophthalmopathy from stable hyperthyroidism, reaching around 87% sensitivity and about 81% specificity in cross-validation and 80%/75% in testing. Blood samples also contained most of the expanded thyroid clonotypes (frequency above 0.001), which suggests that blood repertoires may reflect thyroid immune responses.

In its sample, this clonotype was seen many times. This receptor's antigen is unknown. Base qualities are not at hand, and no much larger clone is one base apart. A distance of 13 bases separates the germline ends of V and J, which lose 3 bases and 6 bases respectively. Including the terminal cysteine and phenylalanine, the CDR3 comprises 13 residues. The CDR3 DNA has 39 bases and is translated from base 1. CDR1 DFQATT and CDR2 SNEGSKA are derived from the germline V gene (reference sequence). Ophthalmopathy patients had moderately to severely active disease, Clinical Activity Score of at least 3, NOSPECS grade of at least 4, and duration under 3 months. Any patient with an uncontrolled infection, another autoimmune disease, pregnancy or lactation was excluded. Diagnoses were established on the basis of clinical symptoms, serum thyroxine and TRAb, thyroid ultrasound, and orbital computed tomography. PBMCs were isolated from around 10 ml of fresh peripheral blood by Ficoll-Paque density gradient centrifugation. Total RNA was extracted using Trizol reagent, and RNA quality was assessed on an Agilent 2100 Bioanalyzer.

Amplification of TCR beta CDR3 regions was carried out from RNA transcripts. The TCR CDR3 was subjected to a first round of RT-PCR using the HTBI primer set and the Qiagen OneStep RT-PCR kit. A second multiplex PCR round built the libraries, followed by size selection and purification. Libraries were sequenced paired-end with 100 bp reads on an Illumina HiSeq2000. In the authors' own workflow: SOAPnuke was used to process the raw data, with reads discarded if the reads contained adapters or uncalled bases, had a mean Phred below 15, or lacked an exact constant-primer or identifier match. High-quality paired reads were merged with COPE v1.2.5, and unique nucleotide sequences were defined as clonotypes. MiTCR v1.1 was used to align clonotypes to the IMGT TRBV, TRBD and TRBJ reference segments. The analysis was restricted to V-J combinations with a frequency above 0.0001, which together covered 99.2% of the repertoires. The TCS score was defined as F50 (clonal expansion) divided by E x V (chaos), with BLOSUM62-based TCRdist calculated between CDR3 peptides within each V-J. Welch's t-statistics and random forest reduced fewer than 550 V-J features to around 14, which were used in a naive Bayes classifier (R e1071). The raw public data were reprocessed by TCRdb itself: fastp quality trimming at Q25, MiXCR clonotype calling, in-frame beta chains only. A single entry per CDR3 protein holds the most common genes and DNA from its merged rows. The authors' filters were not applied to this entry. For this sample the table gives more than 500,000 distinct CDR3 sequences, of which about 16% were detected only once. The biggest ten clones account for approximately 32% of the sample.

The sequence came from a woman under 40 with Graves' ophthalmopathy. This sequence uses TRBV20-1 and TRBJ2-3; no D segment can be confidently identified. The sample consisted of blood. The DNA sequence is TGCAGTGCTAGTTGGGGAAGAATGGATACGCAGTATTTT. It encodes CSASWGRMDTQYF.